What follows describes a single T cell receptor beta chain. The data belong to a study of T cell changes during pregnancy in multiple sclerosis. This CDR3 is 17 amino acids long. Germline CDR1 is SGHNT and CDR2 is YENEEA. Losses at the gene ends were 5 bases for V and 7 bases for J; bases not matched to a gene: 16. Libraries were prepared by immunoSEQ multiplex PCR; TCRdb keeps only in-frame clonotypes and omits some of them. The sample consists of some 97,000 clones, almost 95% of them appearing once. The source of this sequence is a female donor with multiple sclerosis, enrolled in a pregnancy study. The chain employs TRBV11-3 and TRBJ2-1; 8 nucleotides match TRBD2. The sequences come from peripheral blood, collected before pregnancy. The CDR3 loop reads CASSRDSREAASNEQFF. The DNA for the CDR3 is TGTGCCAGCAGCCGTGACTCGCGGGAGGCAGCATCGAATGAGCAGTTCTTC.